The T cell receptor beta chain described here comes from a study of blood T cell repertoires in COVID-19. The Seattle site enrolled patients during active infection and followed them longitudinally. The V gene's germline CDR1 is WNHNN and CDR2 SYGVQD (reference sequence). V was cut by 4 bases and J by 4 bases, with 10 bases left in between. The CDR3 has 13 residues. Assay: immunoSEQ multiplex PCR; the TCRdb copy retains only in-frame clones and omits some. This sample has around 100,000 clones, with approximately 89% found just once. This clone was recorded a few times. The chain uses TRBV10-1 and TRBJ1-2; a weak D match, TRBD1 (6 bases). The sequence derives from a woman between 55 and 75 years old with COVID-19, enrolled during active disease. The sequenced material came from peripheral blood. The CDR3 DNA sequence: TGCGCCAGCAGTGGGGGGGGCAGCTATGGCTACACCTTC. Its protein is CASSGGGSYGYTF.